This T cell receptor (beta chain) was identified during a study of CD8 T cells in ankylosing spondylitis. General observations from the study: Matched ankylosing spondylitis synovial fluid reportedly showed significant enrichment of disease-linked clones. Typical of ankylosing spondylitis blood, it appeared, was a TCR beta motif of 7 or 8 highly homologous variants. CD8+ cells made up the disease-linked clones, which were relatively rare in peripheral blood.

The CDR3 totals 16 residues. Germline trimming cut 1 base from V and 3 bases from J; bases unmatched to any gene: 9. Germline CDR1 is SGHVS and CDR2 is FNYEAQ. Quantitative 5'-RACE with molecular barcodes produced the TCR beta libraries. TCRdb called the 5' RACE reads again in MiXCR, with one record for every CDR3 protein. The sample has roughly 250,000 distinct CDR3 sequences, about 9.1% seen once. In its sample, this clonotype was seen many times. The antigen remains undetermined. The gene calls are TRBV7-6 and TRBJ2-7, with 7 positions matching TRBD1. Material for sequencing was blood, either unsorted or a sorted T cell fraction (not recorded which). This sequence was found in a male donor with ankylosing spondylitis or in good health (not recorded which). The CDR3, as DNA: TGTGCCAGCAGCTTAGTAGAGAGACAGGGTGTCTACGAGCAGTACTTC. Translation gives CASSLVERQGVYEQYF.